The sequence of this T cell receptor (beta chain) was determined in a study of T cell changes during pregnancy in multiple sclerosis (dated 2019 in TCRdb). At the level of the whole study: The study examined how the T cell repertoire changed over the course of pregnancy in women with multiple sclerosis.

Library method: the immunoSEQ multiplex PCR assay. The immuneACCESS repertoire file appears here via TCRdb, limited to in-frame rearrangements. These files lack a portion of the clones; in checked studies, under half of the deficit traces to unresolved V genes, and the cause of the others is not known. The sample profile shows about 50,000 clones; roughly 92% of them were found once. Jointly, the top ten make up nearly 0.4% of the sample. Per the germline V gene, SGHDT is the CDR1 and YYEEEE is the CDR2. The CDR3, cysteine through phenylalanine, is 15 amino acids long. Solely the CDR3 DNA is kept, with 45 bases framed from the first base. Deletion took 0 bases off V and 6 bases off J, with a span of 15 bases between the germline ends. As for this clone: Which antigen it targets is not known. One base away there is no much larger clone; base qualities are not given.

The sequence came from a female donor with multiple sclerosis, enrolled in a pregnancy study. Recombination linked TRBV5-6 to TRBJ1-2; the D gene lacks a confident call. This material consisted of CD4+ T cells from peripheral blood mononuclear cells, taken after pregnancy. The CDR3 amino acid sequence is: CASSLGSTARDGYTF. The nucleotide sequence reads as follows: TGTGCCAGCAGCTTGGGTTCGACGGCCCGGGATGGCTACACCTTC.